This T cell receptor beta chain was captured in a study of T cell responses to AZD1222 COVID-19 vaccine. About the study: Pooled samples include second doses given at about 4 or 12 weeks.

Study conclusions and caveats: Among the donors, most were white British and more were female, and clonal diversity was possibly underestimated. Once two AZD1222 doses were given, Spike-specific TCR breadth and depth went up. Among spike-specific TCRs, nearly half reportedly target unmutated variant regions.

Some clones are missing from TCRdb's copy, which holds only in-frame ones; the method was immunoSEQ multiplex PCR. The repertoire holds about 93,000 clones, with around 86% as singletons. There are 14 residues in the CDR3. V was shortened by 5 bases and J by 2 bases, with 10 bases between the two germline ends. The germline CDR1 and CDR2 sequences are SGDLS and YYNGEE. As to this clone: Its cognate antigen is unknown.

The receptor's source is an adult in good health. Sequencing used peripheral blood, obtained on day 0 of AZD1222 vaccination. The chain couples TRBV9 to TRBJ1-4; a possible D gene is TRBD1 (5 bases). The CDR3 region has the DNA TGTGCCAGCAGTCATGGGACGACTAATGAAAAACTGTTTTTT. This sequence encodes CASSHGTTNEKLFF.